The clone carrying this T cell receptor (beta chain) was seen repeatedly, ten times or more. Its antigen is as yet unknown. At one end the junction does not follow the germline gene, possibly because of a read error. The sample is drawn from a study of blood T cells in healthy people across ages. Study results and caveats: Per million T cells, TCR beta diversity dropped roughly linearly as age increased. In long-lived donors, naive CD4+ cell counts and diversity exceeded those of aged donors.

Healthy Caucasian individuals from Russia aged about 6 to 90 served as donors. Germline values: CDR1 LGHDT, CDR2 YNNKEL (reference sequence). The CDR3 length is 14 residues. Sample-barcoded 5' priming and a J-beta primer mix drove a second PCR of 7 to 11 cycles. Each TCR beta cDNA got a 12-nucleotide random molecular identifier. TCRdb reanalysed the 5' RACE reads using MiXCR and keeps one entry per CDR3 protein. The table records around 850,000 distinct CDR3 sequences, around 36% of them present only once. The clonotype comes from a man between 18 and 35 years old in good health. The sample was blood. This chain links TRBV3-1 with TRBJ1-2; the match to TRBD1 covers 9 bases. The DNA of the CDR3 is TGCGCCAGCAGCCAGGGACAGGGAGGCTATGGCTACACCTTC. Protein sequence: CASSQGQGGYGYTF.